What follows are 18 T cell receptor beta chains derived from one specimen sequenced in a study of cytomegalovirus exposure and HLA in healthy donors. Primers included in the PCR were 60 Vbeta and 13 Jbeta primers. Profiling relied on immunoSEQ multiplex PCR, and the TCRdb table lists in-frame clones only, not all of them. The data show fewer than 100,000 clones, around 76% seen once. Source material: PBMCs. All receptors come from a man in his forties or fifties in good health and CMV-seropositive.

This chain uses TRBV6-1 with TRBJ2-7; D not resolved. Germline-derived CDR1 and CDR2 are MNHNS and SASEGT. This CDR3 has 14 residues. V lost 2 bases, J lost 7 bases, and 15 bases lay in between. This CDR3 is CASSESQTRSEQYF. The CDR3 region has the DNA TGTGCCAGCAGTGAAAGTCAAACGAGGAGTGAGCAGTACTTC.

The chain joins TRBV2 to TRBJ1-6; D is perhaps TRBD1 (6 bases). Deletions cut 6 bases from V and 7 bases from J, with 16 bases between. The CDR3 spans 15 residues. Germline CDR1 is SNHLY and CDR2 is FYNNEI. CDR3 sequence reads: CASRPKQGINSPLHF. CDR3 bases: TGTGCCAGCAGGCCGAAACAGGGCATCAATTCACCCCTCCACTTT.

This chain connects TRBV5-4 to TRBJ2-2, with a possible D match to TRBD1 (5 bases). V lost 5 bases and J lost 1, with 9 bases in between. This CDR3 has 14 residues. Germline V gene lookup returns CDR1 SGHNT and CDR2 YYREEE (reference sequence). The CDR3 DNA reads TGTGCCAGCAGGACAGATCGGAACACCGGGGAGCTGTTTTTT. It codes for CASRTDRNTGELFF.

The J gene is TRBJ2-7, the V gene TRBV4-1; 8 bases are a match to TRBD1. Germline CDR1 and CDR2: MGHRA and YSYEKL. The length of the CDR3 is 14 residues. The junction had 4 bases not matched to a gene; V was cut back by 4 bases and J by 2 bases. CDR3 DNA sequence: TGCGCCAGCAGCCTCGGGACAGGACCCTACGAGCAGTACTTC. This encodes CASSLGTGPYEQYF.

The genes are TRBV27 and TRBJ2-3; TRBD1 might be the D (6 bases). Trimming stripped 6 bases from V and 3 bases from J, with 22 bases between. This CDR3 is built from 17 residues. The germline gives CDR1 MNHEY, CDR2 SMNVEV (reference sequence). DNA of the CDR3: TGTGCCAGCAGGAGATTGAAGGGGGAAGAAAGTACAGATACGCAGTATTTT. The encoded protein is CASRRLKGEESTDTQYF.

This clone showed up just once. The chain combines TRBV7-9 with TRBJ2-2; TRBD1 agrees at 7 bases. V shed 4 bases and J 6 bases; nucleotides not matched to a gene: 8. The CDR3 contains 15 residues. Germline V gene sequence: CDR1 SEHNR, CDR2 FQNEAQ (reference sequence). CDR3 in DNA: TGTGCCAGCAGCTCGGGGACAGAGGGCTCCGGGGAGCTGTTTTTT. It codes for CASSSGTEGSGELFF.

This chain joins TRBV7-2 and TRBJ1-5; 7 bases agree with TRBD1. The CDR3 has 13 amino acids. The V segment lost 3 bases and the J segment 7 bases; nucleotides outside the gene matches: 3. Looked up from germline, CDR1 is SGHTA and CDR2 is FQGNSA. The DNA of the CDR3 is TGTGCCAGCAGCTTTGACAGGGACCAGCCCCAGCATTTT. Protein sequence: CASSFDRDQPQHF.

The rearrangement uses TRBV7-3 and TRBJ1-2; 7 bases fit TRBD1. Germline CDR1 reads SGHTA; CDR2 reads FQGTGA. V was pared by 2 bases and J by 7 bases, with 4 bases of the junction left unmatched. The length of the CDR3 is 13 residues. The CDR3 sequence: CASSLDRDSGYTF. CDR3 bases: TGTGCCAGCAGCTTAGACAGGGATAGTGGCTACACCTTC.

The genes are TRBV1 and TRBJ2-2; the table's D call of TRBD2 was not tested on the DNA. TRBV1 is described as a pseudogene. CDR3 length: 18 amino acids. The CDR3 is CTSSQDSGEGRYTGELFF. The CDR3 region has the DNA TGCACCAGCAGCCAAGACTCGGGGGAGGGTCGGTACACCGGGGAGCTGTTTTTT.

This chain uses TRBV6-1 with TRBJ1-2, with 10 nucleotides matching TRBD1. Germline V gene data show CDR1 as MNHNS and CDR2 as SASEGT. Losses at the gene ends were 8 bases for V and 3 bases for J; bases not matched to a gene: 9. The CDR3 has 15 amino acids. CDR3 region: CASRDRGLGDYGYTF. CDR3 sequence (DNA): TGTGCCAGCCGGGACAGGGGATTAGGAGACTATGGCTACACCTTC.

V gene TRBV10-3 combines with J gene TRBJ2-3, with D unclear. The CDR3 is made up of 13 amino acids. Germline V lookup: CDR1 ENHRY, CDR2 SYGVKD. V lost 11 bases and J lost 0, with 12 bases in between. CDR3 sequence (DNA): TGTGCCGCCTCCGGGTCTAGCACAGATACGCAGTATTTT. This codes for CAASGSSTDTQYF.

CDR3 amino acids: CASSFGEAKNIQYF. The DNA for the CDR3 is TGCGCCAGCAGCTTCGGGGAAGCCAAAAACATTCAGTACTTC. The chain recombines TRBV5-1 with TRBJ2-4; D might be TRBD2 (5 bases). This CDR3 contains 14 residues. Trimming stripped 2 bases from V and 0 bases from J, with 6 bases between. Germline V CDR1 and CDR2: SGHRS, YFSETQ.

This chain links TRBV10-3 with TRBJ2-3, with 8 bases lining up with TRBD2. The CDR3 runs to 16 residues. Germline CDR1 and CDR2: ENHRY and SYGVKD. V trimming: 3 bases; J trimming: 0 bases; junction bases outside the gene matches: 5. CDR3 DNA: TGTGCCATCAGTGAAGGGGTAGCGGGGAGCACAGATACGCAGTATTTT. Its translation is CAISEGVAGSTDTQYF.

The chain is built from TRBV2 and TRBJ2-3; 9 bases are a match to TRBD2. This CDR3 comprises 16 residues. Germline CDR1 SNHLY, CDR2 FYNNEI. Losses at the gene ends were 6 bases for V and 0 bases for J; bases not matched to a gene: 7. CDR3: CASRGASGASTDTQYF. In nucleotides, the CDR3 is TGTGCCAGCAGGGGGGCTAGCGGGGCTAGCACAGATACGCAGTATTTT.

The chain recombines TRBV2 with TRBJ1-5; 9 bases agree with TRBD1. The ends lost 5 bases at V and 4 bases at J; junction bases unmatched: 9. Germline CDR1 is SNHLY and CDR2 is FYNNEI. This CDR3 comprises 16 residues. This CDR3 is CASSTPGQGWNQPQHF. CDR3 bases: TGTGCCAGCAGTACGCCGGGACAGGGCTGGAATCAGCCCCAGCATTTT.

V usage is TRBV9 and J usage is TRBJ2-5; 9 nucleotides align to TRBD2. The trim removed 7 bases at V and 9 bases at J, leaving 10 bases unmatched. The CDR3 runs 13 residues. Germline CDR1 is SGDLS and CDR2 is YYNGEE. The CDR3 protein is CASQGLAGTAQYF. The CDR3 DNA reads TGTGCCAGCCAGGGACTAGCAGGGACGGCCCAGTACTTC.

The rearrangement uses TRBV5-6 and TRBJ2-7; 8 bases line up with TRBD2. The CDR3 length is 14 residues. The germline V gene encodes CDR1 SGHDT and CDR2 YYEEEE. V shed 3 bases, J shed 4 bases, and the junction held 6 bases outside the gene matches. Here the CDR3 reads CASSWAGGQYEQYF. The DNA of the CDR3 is TGTGCCAGCAGCTGGGCGGGGGGCCAATACGAGCAGTACTTC.

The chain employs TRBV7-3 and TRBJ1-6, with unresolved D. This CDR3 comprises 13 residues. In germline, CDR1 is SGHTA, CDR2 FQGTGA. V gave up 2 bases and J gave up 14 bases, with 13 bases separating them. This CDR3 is CASSLGAYAALHF. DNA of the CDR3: TGTGCCAGCAGCTTAGGAGCCTATGCGGCCCTCCACTTT.